This TCR beta chain was captured in a study of blood T cell repertoires in COVID-19. The wider study: The study drew acute and convalescent COVID-19 samples from the United States, Italy and Spain. PBMCs, B-cell-depleted T cells, or T cells were the source of the cDNA or gDNA that made up the material.

Clones were sequenced by immunoSEQ multiplex PCR, and TCRdb holds only the in-frame ones, with some missing. The sample shows around 450,000 clones, about 90% of them seen only once. V lost 4 bases, J lost 0 bases, and 5 bases lay in between. CDR1 and CDR2 from the germline V gene are SGHNT and YYREEE (reference sequence). The CDR3 is 14 amino acids. The sequence was obtained from a woman under 30 who had recovered from COVID-19. The gene calls are TRBV5-4 and TRBJ2-6; D ambiguous. The source material was PBMCs or T cells enriched from blood (not recorded which). The CDR3: CASSPISGANVLTF. The CDR3 region has the DNA TGTGCCAGCAGCCCCATCTCTGGGGCCAACGTCCTGACTTTC.